This record concerns one T cell receptor beta chain sequence. Its target is unknown. The CDR3 loop spans 15 amino acids. Germline CDR1 reads ENHRY; CDR2 reads SYGVKD. V was shortened by 2 bases and J by 1 base, with 11 bases between the two germline ends. As originally analysed: Each library had roughly 2.2 to 4 million CDR3 reads and about 100,000 to nearly 500,000 clonotypes. TCRdb itself ran the 5' RACE reads through MiXCR, one entry per CDR3 protein. TCRdb, not the authors, supplied the V and J calls. The sample holds 350,000 to 400,000 distinct CDR3 sequences, 25% to 35% seen once. The data stem from a study of identical twins' blood T cells. General study results and limits: Each donor's most abundant TCRbeta clonotypes shared more CDR3 sequences with her twin than unrelated donors. Twin similarity might stem from environmental factors, not only genetics.

Sequences were obtained from PBMCs. This sequence originates from a woman aged 18 to 55 in good health. The V gene is TRBV10-3, the J gene TRBJ1-2; D unclear. CDR3 loop: CAISEPQTYNYGYTF. CDR3 sequence (DNA): TGTGCCATCAGTGAGCCTCAGACTTATAACTATGGCTACACCTTC.